The rows below give T cell receptor beta chains drawn from one sample of a study of tumor-infiltrating lymphocytes in oesophageal squamous cell carcinoma. TCRdb itself ran the PCR reads through MiXCR, one entry per CDR3 protein. The table has about 14,000 distinct CDR3 sequences, 50% seen once; the top ten hold around 15%. The sequenced sample was blood. The receptor source for this set is a male donor with esophageal squamous cell carcinoma. Both conserved end residues are trimmed from each CDR3. Clone size is shown for a subset of rows, as once, few, many or a class of expanded clone.

j_call: -; clone_size: -; v_call: TRBV7-2; cdr3_aa: ASSFPPAGAQETQY
j_call: TRBJ2-1; clone_size: few; v_call: TRBV7-2; cdr3_aa: ASSLDRPGNEQF
j_call: TRBJ2-7; clone_size: medium-sized; v_call: TRBV7-2; cdr3_aa: ASSLERESHEQY
j_call: TRBJ1-2; clone_size: -; v_call: TRBV6-6; cdr3_aa: ASSYGGGAGYGYT
j_call: -; clone_size: -; v_call: TRBV7-3; cdr3_aa: ASSLRDSYEQY
j_call: -; clone_size: few; v_call: TRBV7-3; cdr3_aa: ASSLSSGGNEQF
j_call: TRBJ1-4; clone_size: medium-sized; v_call: TRBV6-1; cdr3_aa: ASSEPATNEKLF
j_call: -; clone_size: -; v_call: TRBV11-2; cdr3_aa: ASSLGGGPQETQY
j_call: TRBJ1-2; clone_size: -; v_call: TRBV11-2; cdr3_aa: ASSSRRYYGYT
j_call: TRBJ2-7; clone_size: -; v_call: TRBV6-2/TRBV6-3; cdr3_aa: ASSLTTGTGDGTLH
j_call: TRBJ2-6; clone_size: -; v_call: TRBV10-2; cdr3_aa: ASRKGQLSSGANVLT
j_call: -; clone_size: few; v_call: TRBV5-1; cdr3_aa: ASSLTGSDEQY
j_call: TRBJ2-5; clone_size: -; v_call: TRBV10-2; cdr3_aa: ASNLGPRETQY
j_call: TRBJ2-2; clone_size: once; v_call: TRBV11-1; cdr3_aa: ASSLGDRKDIIGELF
j_call: -; clone_size: -; v_call: TRBV24-1; cdr3_aa: ATRMGLAGNNEQF
j_call: TRBJ1-1; clone_size: medium-sized; v_call: TRBV24-1; cdr3_aa: ATSESLEMNTEAF